The 18 T cell receptor beta chains listed next were all sequenced from one sample in a study of T cell changes during pregnancy in multiple sclerosis. Profiled with immunoSEQ multiplex PCR; TCRdb holds only in-frame clones, not every one. Among tens of thousands of clones listed, roughly 92% were seen once. This specimen consisted of peripheral blood, obtained after pregnancy. These receptors were obtained from a female donor in good health, enrolled as a control in a pregnancy study.

The J gene is TRBJ2-1, the V gene TRBV19, with 11 bases that match TRBD2. V dropped 0 bases and J dropped 4; count of bases not matched to a gene: 5. This CDR3 is 17 amino acids long. Germline CDR1 and CDR2: LNHDA and SQIVND (reference sequence). CDR3: CASSIERGLAAYNEQFF. In DNA, the CDR3 is TGTGCCAGTAGTATAGAACGGGGACTAGCGGCGTACAATGAGCAGTTCTTC.

This clone showed up just once. Written as DNA, the CDR3 is TGTGCCAGCAGCCCCCGGCGGGCATTCCAAGAGACCCAGTACTTC. It is translated as CASSPRRAFQETQYF. The chain employs TRBV7-9 and TRBJ2-5; a possible D gene is TRBD2 (5 bases). The CDR3 has 15 residues. Germline lookup yields CDR1 SEHNR and CDR2 FQNEAQ (reference sequence). The V gene lost 5 bases and the J gene lost 1 base, with 14 bases spanning the gap.

This clone has a single count. The V call is TRBV27, the J call TRBJ2-1, with TRBD1 identical over 9 bases. The junction had 6 bases not matched to a gene; V was cut back by 5 bases and J by 1 base. CDR1 is MNHEY, CDR2 SMNVEV, per germline (reference sequence). CDR3 length: 16 residues. CDR3 in DNA: TGTGCCAGCAGTGGGGGACAGGGAGGGTCCTACAATGAGCAGTTCTTC. Protein: CASSGGQGGSYNEQFF.

This clone was seen a single time. This chain links TRBV27 with TRBJ1-5; D perhaps matches TRBD1 (5 bases). With 5 bases removed from V and 0 bases from J, the gap between germline ends came to 20 bases. This CDR3 is built from 18 residues. In germline, CDR1 is MNHEY, CDR2 SMNVEV (reference sequence). The CDR3 sequence is CASSPLALGGDSNQPQHF. The CDR3 nucleotides read TGTGCCAGCAGTCCCCTAGCTCTCGGGGGGGATAGCAATCAGCCCCAGCATTTT.

CDR3 nucleotide sequence: TGTGCCAGCAGTGAGGTGACAGGGGGCGACGGTTCACCCCTCCACTTT. This codes for CASSEVTGGDGSPLHF. The chain has TRBV6-1 and TRBJ1-6, with TRBD1 identical over 10 bases. Germline lookup yields CDR1 MNHNS and CDR2 SASEGT. The CDR3 extends over 16 amino acids. The ends lost 3 bases at V and 9 bases at J; junction bases unmatched: 8.

This clone appeared once. V and J are TRBV29-1 and TRBJ2-1; 7 nucleotides match TRBD1. CDR3 size: 14 residues. The J segment lost 10 bases and the V segment lost 1 base, leaving 10 bases of the junction unmatched. The germline V gene encodes CDR1 SQVTM and CDR2 ANQGSEA. The CDR3 sequence: CSVEAWDREGEQFF. CDR3 in DNA: TGCAGCGTTGAAGCCTGGGACAGAGAAGGGGAGCAGTTCTTC.

This chain uses TRBV27 with TRBJ1-6; TRBD1 matches at 10 bases. V trimming: 3 bases; J trimming: 9 bases; junction bases outside the gene matches: 11. The CDR3 covers 17 residues. From germline, CDR1 is MNHEY and CDR2 SMNVEV (reference sequence). CDR3 residues: CASSFGVRTGGFSPLHF. The DNA of the CDR3 is TGTGCCAGCAGTTTTGGTGTAAGGACAGGGGGTTTTTCACCCCTCCACTTT.

The J gene is TRBJ1-1, the V gene TRBV5-1; D gene uncertain. In germline, CDR1 is SGHRS, CDR2 YFSETQ. The length of the CDR3 is 14 residues. Trimming took off 0 bases at V and 1 base at J, with 7 bases between the two ends. Written as DNA, the CDR3 is TGCGCCAGCAGCTTGGCCTACCAGAACACTGAAGCTTTCTTT. Protein product: CASSLAYQNTEAFF.

The chain is built from TRBV28 and TRBJ1-2, with a possible D match to TRBD1 (5 bases). The germline CDR1 and CDR2 sequences are MDHEN and SYDVKM. The V end was cut by 0 bases, the J end by 1 base, with 21 bases between. This CDR3 is 19 amino acids long. The DNA for the CDR3 is TGTGCCAGCAGTTTATGGGGTTTAAGGGGCAGCGGGGTTAACTATGGCTACACCTTC. As protein: CASSLWGLRGSGVNYGYTF.

The chain has TRBV5-5 and TRBJ2-2; D is ambiguous. V lost 0 bases, J lost 1 base, and 7 bases lay in between. Germline CDR1 is SGHKS and CDR2 is YYEKEE (reference sequence). This CDR3 comprises 15 residues. This chain's CDR3 is CASSLGHRNTGELFF. CDR3 sequence (DNA): TGTGCCAGCAGCTTGGGACACCGGAACACCGGGGAGCTGTTTTTT.

V usage is TRBV7-5 and J usage is TRBJ1-5; the table's D call TRBD1 went unverified against the DNA. TRBV7-5 is reported as a pseudogene. This CDR3 comprises 17 residues. The CDR3 sequence is CVRSPGTGQGNFRPQHF. CDR3 nucleotide sequence: TGTGTCAGAAGCCCAGGTACGGGACAGGGAAATTTTAGGCCCCAGCATTTT.

The chain recombines TRBV7-9 with TRBJ1-4; 11 nucleotides agree with TRBD1. CDR3 length: 15 amino acids. The V and J ends lost 4 bases and 8 bases, in that order; junction bases with no gene match: 6. Germline assignment: CDR1 SEHNR and CDR2 FQNEAQ (reference sequence). The CDR3 DNA is TGTGCCAGCAGCTCAACCGGGACAGGGGGAGAAAAACTGTTTTTT. Residues: CASSSTGTGGEKLFF. The variable domain in full, with the rest retrieved from reference TRBV7-9 and TRBJ1-4, is DTGVSQNPRHKITKRGQNVTFRCDPISEHNRLYWYRQTLGQGPEFLTYFQNEAQLEKSRLLSDRFSAERPKGSFSTLEIQRTEQGDSAMYLCASSSTGTGGEKLFFGSGTQLSVL.

This clone was detected once. V and J are TRBV11-2 and TRBJ2-3; TRBD2 agrees at 9 bases. J gave up 4 bases and V 1 base, and 12 bases lay outside the gene matches. Germline V CDR1 and CDR2: SGHAT, FQNNGV. CDR3 length: 18 residues. In nucleotides, the CDR3 is TGTGCCAGCAGCTTAGTTCCCCCGGGAGCGGGGGGACCAGATACGCAGTATTTT. The encoded protein is CASSLVPPGAGGPDTQYF.

The chain uses TRBV10-1 and TRBJ1-5, with 8 bases identical to TRBD1. Germline-derived CDR1 and CDR2 are WNHNN and SYGVQD (reference sequence). The V segment lost 4 bases and the J segment 5 bases; nucleotides outside the gene matches: 4. The CDR3 loop spans 14 amino acids. The CDR3 DNA reads as TGCGCCAGCAGTGCGGGGACAGGCGATCAGCCCCAGCATTTT. The encoded protein is CASSAGTGDQPQHF.

The chain is built from TRBV28 and TRBJ1-6; possibly TRBD1 for D (5 bases). The CDR3 has 15 amino acids. Trimming shortened V by 4 bases and J by 6 bases, and 13 bases separated the two germline ends. The germline V gene has CDR1 MDHEN and CDR2 SYDVKM. CDR3 in DNA: TGTGCCAGCAGTTCTTTCAGGGCCCCTAATTCACCCCTCCACTTT. This sequence encodes CASSSFRAPNSPLHF. The full variable domain, completed using reference TRBV28 and TRBJ1-6, is DVKVTQSSRYLVKRTGEKVFLECVQDMDHENMFWYRQDPGLGLRLIYFSYDVKMKEKGDIPEGYSVSREKKERFSLILESASTNQTSMYLCASSSFRAPNSPLHFGNGTRLTVT.

This clone is medium-sized. V gene TRBV19 combines with J gene TRBJ2-6; 7 bases align to TRBD2. Germline trimming cut 1 base from V and 0 bases from J; bases unmatched to any gene: 0. The CDR3 loop spans 16 amino acids. Germline assignment: CDR1 LNHDA and CDR2 SQIVND (reference sequence). CDR3 region: CASSIAGGSGANVLTF. CDR3 in DNA: TGTGCCAGTAGTATAGCGGGGGGCTCTGGGGCCAACGTCCTGACTTTC.

The V and J genes are TRBV19 and TRBJ1-4; weak D call: TRBD1 (6 bases). Germline CDR1 reads LNHDA; CDR2 reads SQIVND (reference sequence). Trimming cost V 0 bases and J 11 bases, with 16 bases left between them. The CDR3 covers 15 residues. The CDR3 loop reads CASSIDPRGRGKLFF. The DNA for the CDR3 is TGTGCCAGTAGTATAGATCCTAGGGGCAGGGGCAAACTGTTTTTT.

The chain joins TRBV4-1 to TRBJ2-1; TRBD1 matches 8 bases. The junction had 9 bases not matched to a gene; V was cut back by 3 bases and J by 5 bases. Germline V CDR1 and CDR2: MGHRA, YSYEKL. This CDR3 is 16 amino acids long. CDR3 residues: CASSHLGQGKDNEQFF. In DNA, the CDR3 is TGCGCCAGCAGCCATCTAGGACAGGGTAAAGACAATGAGCAGTTCTTC.